This TCR beta chain was retrieved from a study of PD-1 blockade in classical Hodgkin lymphoma. Each patient experienced a relapse that followed autologous stem cell transplantation, and brentuximab vedotin exposure varied. Germline V gives CDR1 SEHNR, CDR2 FQNEAQ (reference sequence). The ends were cut back, 3 bases at V and 0 bases at J, with 12 bases in the middle. The CDR3 has 16 amino acids. TCRdb's table, derived via immunoSEQ multiplex PCR, lists solely in-frame clones and lacks some. The top ten hold roughly 3% of the sample, which has some 84,000 clones, 80% to 95% seen once. The sample consisted of peripheral blood mononuclear cells (PBMCs), taken before the second cycle of nivolumab. This TCR was sampled from a human donor with classical Hodgkin lymphoma. This chain uses TRBV7-9 with TRBJ1-5; D is possibly TRBD1 (6 bases). In nucleotides, the CDR3 is TGTGCCAGCAGCTTGGACAGCCCTTATAGCAATCAGCCCCAGCATTTT. Translation gives CASSLDSPYSNQPQHF.